This T cell receptor (beta chain) was found in a study of siplizumab effects on memory and regulatory T cells. This clone has more than one count but fewer than ten. The antigen is not known. This table comes from immunoSEQ multiplex PCR, and its TCRdb copy is limited to in-frame clones, with some not included. The sample shows about 12,000 clones, about 44% of them seen only once. Trimming cost V 5 bases and J 3 bases; bases outside gene matches: 3. CDR1 and CDR2 (germline): LNHDA, SQIVND (reference sequence). The CDR3 consists of 13 residues. Coculture of the mixed lymphocyte reaction cells took place at 37 degrees C and lasted under seven days. Overall study results and limits: The Treg-derived share of mappable alloreactive CD4+ clones averaged 68.8% with siplizumab and over 25% in controls. Siplizumab significantly decreased alloreactive sequences from unstimulated CD4+ memory cells.

Source material: CFSE-low (dividing) CD8+ T cells sorted from an allogeneic mixed lymphocyte reaction. The chain employs TRBV19 and TRBJ2-7; the match to TRBD1 covers 8 bases. The source of this sequence is a human donor in good health; the cells came from an allogeneic mixed lymphocyte reaction. Some clones in this sample may be carry-over from other donors' samples. For the CDR3, the DNA is TGTGCCAGTAGTGCGACAGGGGTCTACGAGCAGTACTTC. Its protein product is CASSATGVYEQYF.